This T cell receptor beta chain was documented in a study of blood T cell repertoires in COVID-19. Some clones are missing from TCRdb's copy, which holds only in-frame ones; the method was immunoSEQ multiplex PCR. Counted here are about 120,000 clones, 80% to 90% occurring once; the ten biggest clones make up over 10%. Germline V gene data show CDR1 as SNHLY and CDR2 as FYNNEI. Trimming removed 6 bases from V and 5 bases from J, with 11 bases in between. There are 13 residues in the CDR3. Sequencing input: peripheral blood. The receptor's source is a human donor in a cohort sampled during active COVID-19. The chain recombines TRBV2 with TRBJ1-5, with D unclear. The chain's CDR3 is CASRLYGHQPQHF. CDR3 nucleotides: TGTGCCAGCAGACTTTATGGGCATCAGCCCCAGCATTTT.